The 14 T cell receptor beta chains presented below share a single source sample, sequenced in a study of T cell responses to AZD1222 COVID-19 vaccine. The data were produced by immunoSEQ multiplex PCR, yet TCRdb's version contains in-frame clones alone and is incomplete. Found here are about 98,000 clones, approximately 90% of them singletons; the top ten hold around 5%. This specimen was peripheral blood, taken on day 0 of AZD1222 vaccination. These receptors were obtained from an adult in good health.

This clone was counted a single time. The rearrangement joins TRBV24-1 to TRBJ2-1; the match to TRBD2 covers 8 bases. Germline CDR1 KGHDR, CDR2 SFDVKD. V lost 3 bases, J lost 1 base, and 7 bases stayed unmatched. This CDR3 comprises 17 residues. CDR3 nucleotide sequence: TGTGCCACCAGTGATCACTTAGCGGGAAAGTCCTACAATGAGCAGTTCTTC. It yields the protein CATSDHLAGKSYNEQFF.

CDR3 protein: CASSYHDRAGASSPLHF. The CDR3 nucleotides read TGTGCCAGCAGCTACCATGACAGGGCCGGGGCTAGTTCACCCCTCCACTTT. The chain employs TRBV7-9 and TRBJ1-6, with TRBD1 identical over 7 bases. The CDR3 extends over 17 amino acids. Germline V lookup: CDR1 SEHNR, CDR2 FQNEAQ (reference sequence). The V gene end was trimmed by 4 bases and the J gene end by 9 bases; junction bases not matched to a gene: 15.

This clone was counted once. The chain carries TRBV28 and TRBJ1-2; 9 positions agree with TRBD1. CDR3 length equals 14 residues. V trimming: 3 bases; J trimming: 6 bases; junction bases outside the gene matches: 5. Germline V gene sequence: CDR1 MDHEN, CDR2 SYDVKM. The CDR3 nucleotides are TGTGCCAGCAGTTTGGGGACAGGGCTGAATGGCTACACCTTC. Protein: CASSLGTGLNGYTF.

This chain joins TRBV6-5 and TRBJ2-5; D is tentatively TRBD1 or TRBD2 (5 bases each). CDR1 and CDR2 (germline): MNHEY, SVGAGI. Trimming took off 2 bases at V and 1 base at J, with 11 bases between the two ends. This CDR3 is 15 amino acids long. This CDR3 reads CASSYGRGVQETQYF. The CDR3 DNA reads as TGTGCCAGCAGTTACGGGCGAGGGGTCCAAGAGACCCAGTACTTC.

V gene TRBV6-2 or TRBV6-3 combines with J gene TRBJ2-7; possible D gene TRBD2, 5 bases. V dropped 5 bases and J dropped 0 bases, with 11 bases sitting between them. CDR1 is MNHEY and CDR2 is SVGEGT in the germline V gene. CDR3 length: 14 amino acids. This CDR3 reads CASSRSGSSYEQYF. DNA for the CDR3: TGTGCCAGCAGTCGAAGCGGCAGCTCCTACGAGCAGTACTTC.

CDR3 nucleotide sequence: TGTGCCAGCAGCTCGGGACAGGGAAACTATGGCTACACCTTC. The encoded protein is CASSSGQGNYGYTF. This sequence joins TRBV5-4 and TRBJ1-2; TRBD1 aligns across 9 bases. Germline V gives CDR1 SGHNT, CDR2 YYREEE (reference sequence). V shed 3 bases, J shed 2 bases, and the junction held 2 bases outside the gene matches. The CDR3 runs 14 residues. The variable domain in full, completed from reference TRBV5-4 and TRBJ1-2, reads ETGVTQSPTHLIKTRGQQVTLRCSSQSGHNTVSWYQQALGQGPQFIFQYYREEENGRGNFPPRFSGLQFPNYSSELNVNALELDDSALYLCASSSGQGNYGYTFGSGTRLTVV.

The V and J genes are TRBV7-2 and TRBJ2-3; D is undetermined. CDR3 size: 14 residues. CDR1 and CDR2 from the germline V gene are SGHTA and FQGNSA. Between the trimmed V and J ends, which lost 1 base and 3 bases, there was a span of 8 bases. The CDR3 bases are TGTGCCAGCAGCTTAGATCGTCGGACAGATACGCAGTATTTT. The encoded protein is CASSLDRRTDTQYF.

The rearrangement links TRBV11-1 to TRBJ2-7; D may be TRBD2 (6 bases). The CDR3 extends over 15 amino acids. Per the germline V gene, CDR1 is SGHAT and CDR2 is FQDESV (reference sequence). V lost 5 bases and J lost 3, with 17 bases in between. CDR3 coding DNA: TGTGCCAGCAGCCCCTCCGCGGGACCCTACTACGAGCAGTACTTC. Its protein product is CASSPSAGPYYEQYF. Supplemented by reference TRBV11-1 and TRBJ2-7, the full variable domain reads EAEVAQSPRYKITEKSQAVAFWCDPISGHATLYWYRQILGQGPELLVQFQDESVVDDSQLPKDRFSAERLKGVDSTLKIQPAELGDSAMYLCASSPSAGPYYEQYFGPGTRLTVT.

The rearrangement uses TRBV27 and TRBJ2-1; D possibly corresponds to TRBD1 (6 bases). The CDR3 has 15 residues. Trimming shortened V by 3 bases and J by 8 bases, and 17 bases separated the two germline ends. CDR1 and CDR2 from the germline V gene are MNHEY and SMNVEV (reference sequence). CDR3 in DNA: TGTGCCAGCAGTTTCGACAGGACGTACGGGCATGAGCAGTTCTTC. Protein product: CASSFDRTYGHEQFF.

The rearrangement uses TRBV4-3 and TRBJ2-7, with D possibly being TRBD2 (7 bases). Trimming removed 0 bases at V and 6 bases at J, with 21 bases between. The CDR3 contains 17 residues. Germline assignment: CDR1 LGHNA and CDR2 YSLEER. CDR3: CASSQESRSWGGSEQYF. CDR3 nucleotides: TGCGCCAGCAGCCAAGAATCTCGGTCGTGGGGGGGCTCCGAGCAGTACTTC.

This clone was observed once. J is TRBJ2-7 and V is TRBV4-3; D gene uncertain. V was cut by 4 bases and J by 0 bases, with 19 bases left in between. Germline loops: CDR1 LGHNA, CDR2 YSLEER. The CDR3 totals 17 residues. The CDR3 protein is CASSLTLKGRSSYEQYF. CDR3 DNA: TGCGCCAGCAGCCTGACCCTTAAGGGCCGAAGCTCCTACGAGCAGTACTTC.

The chain uses TRBV20-1 and TRBJ2-7; unclear D gene. There are 11 residues in the CDR3. Germline values: CDR1 DFQATT, CDR2 SNEGSKA (reference sequence). V lost 3 bases to trimming and J lost 7 bases, with 10 bases between them. CDR3 amino acids: CSARFAQEQYF. The CDR3 DNA follows: TGCAGTGCTAGGTTTGCCCAAGAGCAGTACTTC.

This chain joins TRBV3-1 (or the pseudogene TRBV3-2) and TRBJ1-2; D gene ambiguous. CDR3 length: 12 residues. Germline V CDR1 and CDR2: LGHDT, YNNKEL (reference sequence). Trimming removed 4 bases at V and 8 bases at J, with 11 bases between. CDR3 protein: CASSPPAGGYTF. The CDR3 DNA reads TGTGCCAGCAGCCCTCCGGCGGGGGGCTACACCTTC.

Details on this clone: The same CDR3 is also encoded by other DNA sequences in this sample. The chain carries TRBV5-6 and TRBJ1-6; D uncertain. From germline, CDR1 is SGHDT and CDR2 YYEEEE. This CDR3 is 15 amino acids long. The ends were cut back, 0 bases at V and 13 bases at J, with 17 bases in the middle. The CDR3 sequence: CASSLGPGRGNPLHF. CDR3 coding DNA: TGTGCCAGCAGCTTGGGGCCGGGCCGCGGAAATCCCCTCCACTTT.